A selection of T cell receptor beta chains follows, all from one sample in a study of T cell repertoires in cytomegalovirus infection. TCRdb reanalysed the reads using MiXCR and keeps one entry per CDR3 protein. Of around 310,000 distinct CDR3 sequences listed, about 17% are singletons. Material: PBMCs. Every receptor here comes from a human donor in good health (CMV status not recorded). Some clones in this sample may be carry-over from other donors' samples. Each CDR3 is given with its conserved first and last residue. The D gene is left open where the match is weak. The size entry is marked missing in some rows and otherwise reads once, few, many or a size class.

j_call clone_size v_call d_call cdr3_aa cdr3_nt
TRBJ2-5 - TRBV28 - CASSVMGETQYF TGTGCCAGCAGTGTAATGGGAGAGACCCAGTACTTC
TRBJ1-6 many TRBV4-3 - CASSPGTTYNSPLHF TGCGCCAGCAGCCCTGGGACCACGTATAATTCACCCCTCCACTTT
TRBJ2-5 - TRBV29-1 TRBD2 CSVGDTLAGAYGETQYF TGCAGCGTTGGAGATACGCTAGCGGGGGCCTATGGGGAGACCCAGTACTTC
TRBJ2-3 many TRBV12-3/TRBV12-4 - CASLMGFGRPDTQYF TGTGCCAGCCTTATGGGCTTTGGGAGGCCAGATACGCAGTATTTT
TRBJ2-7 - TRBV18 TRBD2 CASSPRQTSGGYEQYF TGTGCCAGCTCACCACGACAGACTAGCGGGGGGTACGAGCAGTACTTC
TRBJ2-2 - TRBV5-4 TRBD2 CASKRGVMDTGELFF TGTGCCTCCAAGCGGGGGGTTATGGACACCGGGGAGCTGTTTTTT
TRBJ1-2 few TRBV9 - CASSGDRTGLYGYTF TGTGCCAGCAGCGGTGACCGGACGGGACTTTATGGCTACACCTTC
TRBJ1-4 few TRBV28 - CASRGLRVPNEKLFF TGTGCCAGCAGGGGGCTCCGGGTCCCTAATGAAAAACTGTTTTTT
TRBJ2-2 few TRBV20-1 TRBD2 CSASRLAGLANGELFF TGCAGTGCTAGCCGACTAGCGGGACTTGCGAACGGGGAGCTGTTTTTT
TRBJ2-7 few TRBV19 - CASSSRSGLHDEQYF TGTGCCAGTAGTTCCCGTTCAGGCCTACACGACGAGCAGTACTTC
TRBJ2-1 many TRBV7-2 TRBD1 CASSQGDRHNEQFF TGTGCCAGCAGCCAGGGGGACAGACACAATGAGCAGTTCTTC
TRBJ1-1 many TRBV11-3 - CASSLQGQNTEAFF TGTGCCAGCAGCTTACAGGGACAGAACACTGAAGCTTTCTTT
TRBJ1-2 - TRBV20-1 - CSARLNYGYTF TGCAGTGCCCGCTTAAACTATGGCTACACCTTC
TRBJ1-1 many TRBV20-1 - CSARDQQGLTEAFF TGCAGTGCTAGAGATCAACAAGGCCTCACGGAAGCTTTCTTT
TRBJ1-2 many TRBV20-1 - CSAIWRTDYGYTF TGCAGTGCTATTTGGAGGACAGACTATGGCTACACCTTC
TRBJ1-1 - TRBV3-1 - CASSQLGAAEAFF TGTGCCAGCAGCCAACTAGGGGCGGCTGAAGCTTTCTTT
TRBJ1-1 - TRBV28 - CASSDPGVGAFF TGTGCCAGCAGTGATCCCGGGGTCGGGGCTTTCTTT
TRBJ1-1 many TRBV25-1 - CASSELPPGNTEAFF TGTGCCAGCAGTGAACTCCCCCCGGGGAACACTGAAGCTTTCTTT
TRBJ2-7 many TRBV7-9 TRBD1 CASSQRQGAYEQYF TGTGCCAGCAGCCAGCGACAGGGGGCTTACGAGCAGTACTTC
TRBJ1-5 many TRBV19 TRBD1 CASRSRDSRNQPQHF TGTGCCAGTAGATCCCGGGACAGCCGAAATCAGCCCCAGCATTTT
TRBJ2-1 few TRBV7-8 - CASSLLSAGNSYNEQFF TGTGCCAGCAGCCTTCTTAGCGCGGGGAACTCCTACAATGAGCAGTTCTTC
TRBJ1-1 - TRBV13 TRBD1 CASSLETGVEAFF TGTGCCAGCAGCTTAGAGACAGGGGTTGAAGCTTTCTTT
TRBJ2-7 many TRBV12-3/TRBV12-4 TRBD1 CASSTDREYEQYF TGTGCCAGCAGTACGGACAGGGAATACGAGCAGTACTTC
TRBJ1-6 - TRBV2 - CASRITGNSPLHF TGTGCCAGCAGGATAACAGGGAATTCACCCCTCCACTTT
TRBJ2-7 few TRBV28 TRBD1 CASSPSGTGRLYEQYF TGTGCCAGCAGTCCATCCGGGACAGGTCGTCTCTACGAGCAGTACTTC
TRBJ2-7 once TRBV28 TRBD1 CASSSGTAVRSSTF TGTGCCAGCAGTTCCGGGACAGCGGTGAGGAGCAGTACTTTC
TRBJ1-1 many TRBV25-1 - CASRKPATGGGSNTEAFF TGTGCCAGCAGGAAGCCCGCGACGGGAGGAGGGTCGAACACTGAAGCTTTCTTT
TRBJ2-7 - TRBV5-6 - CASSFAFDEQYF TGTGCCAGCAGCTTTGCCTTCGACGAGCAGTACTTC
TRBJ1-1 few TRBV20-1 - CSAKTGNTEAFF TGCAGTGCTAAAACAGGGAACACTGAAGCTTTCTTT
TRBJ2-5 few TRBV7-9 - CASSALGRRETQYF TGTGCCAGCAGCGCCCTAGGCAGGCGAGAGACCCAGTACTTC
TRBJ1-5 - TRBV10-3 - CAISADGNSNQPQHF TGTGCCATCAGCGCGGACGGCAATAGCAATCAGCCCCAGCATTTT
TRBJ1-3 - TRBV5-5 - CASSAGGSASSGNTIYF TGTGCCAGCAGCGCTGGGGGGTCAGCGAGCTCTGGAAACACCATATATTTT
TRBJ2-5 few TRBV6-5 - CASSFSSGQQETQYF TGTGCCAGCAGTTTTTCTTCAGGACAGCAAGAGACCCAGTACTTC
TRBJ1-5 - TRBV2 - CASIQGIGQPQHF TGTGCCAGCATCCAGGGGATAGGTCAGCCCCAGCATTTT
TRBJ1-1 many TRBV10-3 - CAISEPDRNTEAFF TGTGCCATCAGTGAACCCGACAGGAACACTGAAGCTTTCTTT
TRBJ1-4 - TRBV6-2/TRBV6-3 - CASTPRGTANEKLFF TGTGCCAGCACTCCCCGGGGGACGGCTAATGAAAAACTGTTTTTT
TRBJ1-6 many TRBV7-9 - CASSLEAGSPLHF TGTGCCAGCAGCTTAGAGGCAGGCTCACCCCTCCACTTT
TRBJ1-5 many TRBV6-1 - CASSLGGGPGNQPQHF TGTGCCAGCAGTCTCGGTGGGGGTCCGGGCAATCAGCCCCAGCATTTT
TRBJ1-3 - TRBV6-1 - CASRMGGGGNTIYF TGTGCCAGCAGAATGGGGGGGGGAGGAAACACCATATATTTT
TRBJ2-5 - TRBV2 TRBD2 CAQRGAGETQYF TGTGCCCAGCGGGGGGCCGGAGAGACCCAGTACTTC
TRBJ2-7 few TRBV6-6 TRBD1 CASRPSIGTGNGEQYF TGTGCCAGCAGGCCTAGTATTGGGACAGGGAATGGCGAGCAGTACTTC
TRBJ2-3 many TRBV7-2 - CASSYRAEDTQYF TGTGCCAGCAGCTACCGGGCTGAAGATACGCAGTATTTT
TRBJ2-7 - TRBV7-8 - CASSSLGPYEQYF TGTGCCAGCAGCTCCTTGGGACCCTACGAGCAGTACTTC
TRBJ2-5 few TRBV5-1 TRBD2 CASSRSGGAAETQYF TGCGCCAGCAGCAGGTCCGGGGGGGCCGCAGAGACCCAGTACTTC
TRBJ1-5 - TRBV19 - CASSMGRKQDQPQHF TGTGCCAGTAGTATGGGACGGAAGCAGGATCAGCCCCAGCATTTT
TRBJ1-2 few TRBV11-2 - CASSLESGFYGYTF TGTGCCAGCAGCTTAGAATCCGGGTTCTATGGCTACACCTTC
TRBJ2-3 few TRBV20-1 - CSAPTQAAADTQYF TGCAGTGCTCCGACCCAAGCGGCCGCAGATACGCAGTATTTT
TRBJ1-2 many TRBV7-2 - CASSPEGGRYGYTF TGTGCCAGCAGCCCAGAGGGGGGGCGCTATGGCTACACCTTC
TRBJ2-7 many TRBV20-1 - CSASGSQRARYEQYF TGCAGTGCTAGTGGGAGTCAGCGGGCGAGATACGAGCAGTACTTC
TRBJ1-1 - TRBV29-1 - CSVGTDTEAFF TGCAGCGTTGGGACAGACACTGAAGCTTTCTTT